Shown below are 23 T cell receptor beta chains from a single sample sequenced in a study of beta chain features in type 1 diabetes. The isolated RNA, all of it, was reverse transcribed, so expressed TCRB transcripts were what got sequenced. Method: immunoSEQ multiplex PCR; TCRdb's copy keeps in-frame clones and lacks some. The table has about 360,000 clones, around 13% seen once; the top ten hold more than 0.015%. Material: naive CD4+ T cells from blood. These receptors were obtained from a man between 18 and 35 years old in good health.

This clone was counted between two and nine times. V and J are TRBV9 and TRBJ2-7; 9 bases map to TRBD1. V shed 3 bases, J shed 0 bases, and the junction held 4 bases outside the gene matches. The CDR3 runs 15 residues. Germline V CDR1 and CDR2: SGDLS, YYNGEE. The CDR3 DNA reads as TGTGCCAGCAGCGCCCGGGACAGGGTCTCCTACGAGCAGTACTTC. Translating it yields CASSARDRVSYEQYF.

This rearrangement joins TRBV27 to TRBJ2-7; no firm D call. V lost 2 bases to trimming and J lost 3 bases, with 8 bases between them. CDR3 size: 13 residues. Germline CDR1 reads MNHEY; CDR2 reads SMNVEV (reference sequence). The CDR3 sequence: CASSLAGGYEQYF. DNA for the CDR3: TGTGCCAGCAGTTTAGCCGGCGGCTACGAGCAGTACTTC.

In its sample, this clone was seen a few times. This chain connects TRBV30 to TRBJ2-3, with TRBD1 as a possible D gene (6 bases). This CDR3 has 16 amino acids. The V and J ends lost 1 base and 1 base respectively, with 15 bases between them. CDR1 and CDR2 (germline): GTSNPN, SVGIG (reference sequence). CDR3: CAWSESPTGGTDTQYF. As DNA, the CDR3 is TGTGCCTGGAGTGAGTCCCCGACAGGAGGCACAGATACGCAGTATTTT.

Concerning this clone: In the same sample, other DNA sequences code for this CDR3. The chain is built from TRBV7-2 and TRBJ1-5, with 7 bases identical to TRBD1. The germline V gene encodes CDR1 SGHTA and CDR2 FQGNSA. The ends lost 5 bases at V and 2 bases at J; junction bases unmatched: 3. This CDR3 is 14 amino acids long. CDR3 protein: CASSPGQGNQPQHF. The DNA for the CDR3 is TGTGCCAGCAGCCCTGGACAGGGCAATCAGCCCCAGCATTTT.

A word on this clone: In the same sample, other DNA sequences code for this CDR3. The V and J genes are TRBV30 and TRBJ2-7, with 10 bases identical to TRBD2. The ends lost 2 bases at V and 3 bases at J; junction bases unmatched: 4. CDR3 length: 14 amino acids. CDR1 and CDR2 from the germline V gene are GTSNPN and SVGIG (reference sequence). The CDR3 nucleotides read TGTGCCTGGAGTAGCGGGGGGGGAAGCTACGAGCAGTACTTC. It encodes CAWSSGGGSYEQYF. The full variable domain, with the rest looked up from reference TRBV30 and TRBJ2-7, is SQTIHQWPATLVQPVGSPLSLECTVEGTSNPNLYWYRQAAGRGLQLLFYSVGIGQISSEVPQNLSASRPQDRQFILSSKKLLLSDSGFYLCAWSSGGGSYEQYFGPGTRLTVT.

The chain has TRBV9 and TRBJ1-3; 7 nucleotides line up with TRBD1. This CDR3 is built from 14 residues. Trimming at V came to 3 bases and at J to 2 bases, leaving 2 bases not matched to a gene. CDR1 and CDR2 (germline): SGDLS, YYNGEE. The CDR3 nucleotides are TGTGCCAGCAGCGGAACAGGGGCTGGAAACACCATATATTTT. Amino acids: CASSGTGAGNTIYF.

The chain couples TRBV5-4 to TRBJ2-5; the match to TRBD2 covers 11 bases. Germline V gives CDR1 SGHNT, CDR2 YYREEE (reference sequence). CDR3 length: 15 amino acids. The junction had 6 bases not matched to a gene; V was cut back by 3 bases and J by 5 bases. The DNA of the CDR3 is TGTGCCAGCAGCTCACCTAGCGGGGGGTTGGAGACCCAGTACTTC. It yields the protein CASSSPSGGLETQYF.

V is TRBV5-5 and J is TRBJ2-7, with D hard to call. The CDR3 has 15 residues. CDR1 is SGHKS, CDR2 YYEKEE, per germline (reference sequence). V was clipped by 0 bases and J by 4 bases, with 14 bases between them. CDR3 sequence: CASSLAGSVRYEQYF. Written as DNA, the CDR3 is TGTGCCAGCAGCTTGGCCGGGTCAGTCCGGTACGAGCAGTACTTC.

Ten or more counts support this clone. This rearrangement joins TRBV5-6 to TRBJ2-1; D is perhaps TRBD1 (6 bases). Trimming stripped 9 bases from V and 3 bases from J, with 13 bases between. This CDR3 has 13 residues. Germline CDR1 and CDR2: SGHDT and YYEEEE. CDR3 sequence (DNA): TGTGCCACCCAACAGGGATTCTACAATGAGCAGTTCTTC. Amino acid sequence: CATQQGFYNEQFF.

This clone was seen a handful of times. The chain has TRBV5-1 and TRBJ1-4; 12 positions match TRBD1. CDR1 and CDR2 (germline): SGHRS, YFSETQ. The V segment lost 3 bases and the J segment 13 bases; nucleotides outside the gene matches: 4. CDR3 length: 13 amino acids. The DNA of the CDR3 is TGCGCCAGCAGCTACGGGACAGGGGGCAGACTGTTTTTT. This encodes CASSYGTGGRLFF.

This clone has only a few counts. This chain uses TRBV19 with TRBJ2-7; 8 bases match TRBD2. The CDR3 covers 14 residues. Per the germline V gene, CDR1 is LNHDA and CDR2 is SQIVND (reference sequence). The V segment lost 8 bases and the J segment 1 base; nucleotides outside the gene matches: 7. In DNA form, the CDR3 reads TGTGCCAGTTCGAACGGGGGGGGTTCCTACGAGCAGTACTTC. This translates into CASSNGGGSYEQYF.

This clone was counted a few times. The gene calls are TRBV18 and TRBJ1-1; no firm D call. Germline V CDR1 and CDR2: KGHSH, LQKENI. The CDR3 length is 13 residues. The V gene lost 7 bases and the J gene lost 1 base, with 10 bases spanning the gap. In nucleotides, the CDR3 is TGTGCCAGCTTTGGGCAGAAGAACACTGAAGCTTTCTTT. It translates to CASFGQKNTEAFF.

This clone came up a few times. The V gene is TRBV4-1, the J gene TRBJ1-2, with D possibly TRBD1 on 6 matching bases. Germline CDR1 is MGHRA and CDR2 is YSYEKL. This CDR3 has 16 amino acids. Between the trimmed V and J ends, which lost 3 bases and 6 bases, there was a span of 20 bases. CDR3: CASSHLTGLRKDGYTF. The CDR3 nucleotides are TGCGCCAGCAGCCACTTGACAGGTCTCCGGAAGGATGGCTACACCTTC.

The chain links TRBV28 to TRBJ1-1, with TRBD1 matching over 7 bases. Unmatched junction bases numbered 4, after V lost 2 bases and J lost 4 bases. The CDR3 sequence is 14 residues long. Germline-derived CDR1 and CDR2 are MDHEN and SYDVKM. The CDR3 loop is CASSLGQVTTEAFF. The CDR3 nucleotides read TGTGCCAGCAGTTTAGGACAGGTTACCACTGAAGCTTTCTTT.

The CDR3 sequence is CASSLTVYSGANVLTF. In DNA form, the CDR3 reads TGCGCCAGCAGCTTGACAGTGTACTCTGGGGCCAACGTCCTGACTTTC. V is TRBV5-1 and J is TRBJ2-6, with D hard to call. This CDR3 is 16 amino acids long. V was shortened by 1 base and J by 0 bases, with 8 bases between the two germline ends. Germline values: CDR1 SGHRS, CDR2 YFSETQ.

CDR3 amino acids: CASRRLAGGTYEQYF. The CDR3 DNA is TGTGCCAGCAGACGACTAGCGGGAGGGACCTACGAGCAGTACTTC. The chain joins TRBV28 to TRBJ2-7; 14 nucleotides match TRBD2. J was trimmed by 2 bases and V by 6 bases; bases with no gene match: 3. CDR3 size: 15 residues. Per the germline V gene, CDR1 is MDHEN and CDR2 is SYDVKM.

This clone came up a few times. CDR3 residues: CASSLDLRGYEQYF. In DNA form, the CDR3 reads TGTGCCAGCAGCTTAGATTTGCGGGGGTACGAGCAGTACTTC. The chain carries TRBV7-2 and TRBJ2-7; TRBD2 matches 7 bases. CDR1 SGHTA and CDR2 FQGNSA come from the germline V gene. V gave up 1 base and J gave up 4 bases; unmatched junction bases: 4. The CDR3 contains 14 residues.

This clone has more than one count but fewer than ten. The gene calls are TRBV18 and TRBJ2-1, with 7 bases identical to TRBD2. The CDR3 extends over 17 amino acids. Germline CDR1 and CDR2: KGHSH and LQKENI. V trimming: 3 bases; J trimming: 9 bases; junction bases outside the gene matches: 17. CDR3 bases: TGTGCCAGCTCACCCGATCCTCTAGCTCTCGGGGGGAGTGAGCAGTTCTTC. The encoded protein is CASSPDPLALGGSEQFF.

This chain links TRBV19 with TRBJ1-2; D not resolved. Germline V lookup: CDR1 LNHDA, CDR2 SQIVND (reference sequence). Trimming left V 5 bases short and J 3 bases short, with 10 bases between. The CDR3 is 13 residues long. CDR3 sequence: CASSVQTDYGYTF. In DNA form, the CDR3 reads TGTGCCAGTAGTGTCCAAACTGACTATGGCTACACCTTC.

Here the CDR3 reads CASSNGGDTQYF. CDR3 coding DNA: TGTGCCAGCAGCAACGGAGGAGATACGCAGTATTTT. The chain carries TRBV6-5 and TRBJ2-3; D might be TRBD2 (5 bases). The CDR3 sequence is 12 residues long. CDR1 MNHEY and CDR2 SVGAGI come from the germline V gene. Trimming removed 6 bases at V and 5 bases at J, with 9 bases between.

The table lists this clone with a few counts. CDR3 bases: TGCGCCAGCAGCTCCGGACAGAACACTGAAGCTTTCTTT. Translation: CASSSGQNTEAFF. This chain links TRBV5-1 with TRBJ1-1, with D tentatively TRBD1 (5 bases). The CDR3 contains 13 residues. The V end lost 3 bases, the J end lost 1 base, and 7 bases lay between the germline ends. Germline V gene sequence: CDR1 SGHRS, CDR2 YFSETQ.

The rearrangement joins TRBV30 to TRBJ2-5; TRBD1 is a possible D gene (7 bases). CDR1 is GTSNPN, CDR2 SVGIG, per germline (reference sequence). The CDR3 covers 14 residues. Trimming took off 1 base at V and 5 bases at J, with 14 bases between the two ends. Here the CDR3 DNA reads TGTGCCTGGAGTGGGTCCAGGGGGGACGAGACCCAGTACTTC. This gives the protein CAWSGSRGDETQYF.

As to this clone: Other DNA sequences of this sample code for an identical CDR3. The CDR3 bases are TGTGCCAGCAGCTATAGCAATCAGCCCCAGCATTTT. Amino acids: CASSYSNQPQHF. The chain uses TRBV28 and TRBJ1-5; D remains unclear. Germline CDR1 and CDR2: MDHEN and SYDVKM. The germline V and J ends were trimmed by 6 bases and 0 bases, with 3 bases remaining between them. CDR3 length: 12 residues.